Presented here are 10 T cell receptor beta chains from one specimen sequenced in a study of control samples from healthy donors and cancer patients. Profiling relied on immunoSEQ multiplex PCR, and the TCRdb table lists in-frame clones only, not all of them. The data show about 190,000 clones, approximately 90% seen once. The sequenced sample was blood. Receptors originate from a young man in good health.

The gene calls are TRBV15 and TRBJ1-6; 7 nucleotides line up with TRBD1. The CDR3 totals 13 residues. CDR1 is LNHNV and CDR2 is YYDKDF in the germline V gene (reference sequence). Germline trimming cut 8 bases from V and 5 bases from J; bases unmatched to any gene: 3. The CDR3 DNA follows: TGTGCCACCGGGACAGCCAATAATTCACCCCTCCACTTT. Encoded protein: CATGTANNSPLHF.

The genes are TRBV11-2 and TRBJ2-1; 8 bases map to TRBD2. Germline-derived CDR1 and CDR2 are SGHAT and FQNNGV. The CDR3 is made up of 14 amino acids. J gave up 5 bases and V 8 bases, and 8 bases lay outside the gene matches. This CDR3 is CASFGGGKDNEQFF. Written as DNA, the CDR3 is TGTGCCAGCTTCGGCGGGGGGAAAGACAATGAGCAGTTCTTC. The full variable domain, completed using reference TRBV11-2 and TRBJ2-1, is EAGVAQSPRYKIIEKRQSVAFWCNPISGHATLYWYQQILGQGPKLLIQFQNNGVVDDSQLPKDRFSAERLKGVDSTLKIQPAKLEDSAVYLCASFGGGKDNEQFFGPGTRLTVL.

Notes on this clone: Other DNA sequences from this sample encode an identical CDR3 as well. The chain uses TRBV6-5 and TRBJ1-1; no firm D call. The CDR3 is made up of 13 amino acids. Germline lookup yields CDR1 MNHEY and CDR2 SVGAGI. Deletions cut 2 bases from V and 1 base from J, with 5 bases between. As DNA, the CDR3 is TGTGCCAGCAGTTACGGAGGGAACACTGAAGCTTTCTTT. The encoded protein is CASSYGGNTEAFF.

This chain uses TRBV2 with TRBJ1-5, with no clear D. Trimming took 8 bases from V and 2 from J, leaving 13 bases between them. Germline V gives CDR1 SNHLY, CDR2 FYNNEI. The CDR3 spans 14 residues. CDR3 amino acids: CASRQKAGNQPQHF. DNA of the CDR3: TGTGCCAGCCGACAAAAAGCAGGCAATCAGCCCCAGCATTTT.

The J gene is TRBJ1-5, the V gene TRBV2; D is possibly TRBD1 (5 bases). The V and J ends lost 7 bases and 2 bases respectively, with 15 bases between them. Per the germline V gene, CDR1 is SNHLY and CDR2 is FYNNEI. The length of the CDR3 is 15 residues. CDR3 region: CASKLGDTGNQPQHF. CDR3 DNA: TGTGCCAGCAAATTAGGGGATACTGGCAATCAGCCCCAGCATTTT. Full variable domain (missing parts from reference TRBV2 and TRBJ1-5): EPEVTQTPSHQVTQMGQEVILRCVPISNHLYFYWYRQILGQKVEFLVSFYNNEISEKSEIFDDQFSVERPDGSNFTLKIRSTKLEDSAMYFCASKLGDTGNQPQHFGDGTRLSIL.

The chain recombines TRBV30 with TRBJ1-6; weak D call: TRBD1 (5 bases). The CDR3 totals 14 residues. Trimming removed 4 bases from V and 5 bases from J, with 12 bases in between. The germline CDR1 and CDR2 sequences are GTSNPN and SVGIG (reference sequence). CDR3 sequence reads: CAWKIGTDNSPLHF. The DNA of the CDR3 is TGTGCCTGGAAGATCGGGACGGATAATTCACCCCTCCACTTT. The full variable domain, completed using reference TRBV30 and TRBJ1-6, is SQTIHQWPATLVQPVGSPLSLECTVEGTSNPNLYWYRQAAGRGLQLLFYSVGIGQISSEVPQNLSASRPQDRQFILSSKKLLLSDSGFYLCAWKIGTDNSPLHFGNGTRLTVT.

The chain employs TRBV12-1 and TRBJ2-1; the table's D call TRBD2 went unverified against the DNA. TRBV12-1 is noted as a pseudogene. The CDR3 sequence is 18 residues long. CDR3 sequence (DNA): TGTGCCAGCAGCGTTGGTCCACCAGCGAAAAGCTCCTACAATGAGCAGTTCTTC. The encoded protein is CASSVGPPAKSSYNEQFF.

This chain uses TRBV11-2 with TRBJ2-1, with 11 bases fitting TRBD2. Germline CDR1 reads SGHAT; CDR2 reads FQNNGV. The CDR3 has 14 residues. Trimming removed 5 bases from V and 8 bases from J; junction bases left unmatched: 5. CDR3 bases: TGTGCCAGCAGCATTAGCGGGGGGGCGTATGAGCAGTTCTTC. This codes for CASSISGGAYEQFF. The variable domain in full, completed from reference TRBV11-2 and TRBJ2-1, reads EAGVAQSPRYKIIEKRQSVAFWCNPISGHATLYWYQQILGQGPKLLIQFQNNGVVDDSQLPKDRFSAERLKGVDSTLKIQPAKLEDSAVYLCASSISGGAYEQFFGPGTRLTVL.

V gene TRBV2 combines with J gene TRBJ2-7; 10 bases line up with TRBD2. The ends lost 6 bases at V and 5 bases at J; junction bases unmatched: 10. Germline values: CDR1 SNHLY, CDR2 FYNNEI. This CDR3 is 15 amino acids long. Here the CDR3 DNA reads TGTGCCAGCAGCCAAGGGGTAGCGGGGGGTCACGAGCAGTACTTC. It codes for CASSQGVAGGHEQYF.

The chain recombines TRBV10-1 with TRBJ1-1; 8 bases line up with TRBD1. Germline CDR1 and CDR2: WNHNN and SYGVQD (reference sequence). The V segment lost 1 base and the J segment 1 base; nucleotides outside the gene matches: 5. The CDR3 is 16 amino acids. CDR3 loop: CASSEFRGQGNTEAFF. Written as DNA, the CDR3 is TGCGCCAGCAGTGAGTTCAGAGGACAGGGGAACACTGAAGCTTTCTTT.